The clone carrying this TCR beta chain was detected once. One end of the junction fails to match germline, which may point to a read error. This specimen belongs to a study of tumor and adjacent non-tumor tissue in lung cancer. This sample's RNA came from whole unsorted tissue. The CDR3 is 15 amino acids. Per germline, CDR1 SGHAT and CDR2 FQNNGV. Three rounds of nested PCR, following a modified ARM-PCR protocol, produced the TCRbeta library. TCRdb processed the multiplex PCR reads anew with MiXCR; each CDR3 protein has one entry. The repertoire holds 65,000 to 70,000 distinct CDR3 sequences, almost 60% seen once, with just over 20% in the top ten.

The sequence derives from a middle-aged man with non-small cell lung cancer. The rearrangement joins TRBV11-2 to TRBJ2-5; D might be TRBD1 or TRBD2, each matching 6 bases. The sequencing input was lung tumor tissue. The CDR3 DNA reads as TGTACCAGAAGCTTAGTTGGGGGGCAGGGAGAGACCCAGTACTTC. This sequence encodes CTRSLVGGQGETQYF.